Listed below are T cell receptor beta chains from one sample, sequenced in a study of cytomegalovirus exposure and HLA in healthy donors. Generated by immunoSEQ multiplex PCR, the TCRdb table keeps only in-frame clones and is missing some. The table lists more than 95,000 clones, 10% to 13% of them singletons. Material: PBMCs. Receptors originate from a woman under 30 in good health and CMV-seropositive. Each CDR3 is given with its conserved first and last residue. The order of the fields is D gene, clone size, J gene, V gene, CDR3 DNA, CDR3 protein. A D gene is named only where the DNA matches it firmly. Clone size appears in some rows only: once, few, many, or a class for an expanded clone.

D: .; size: .; J: TRBJ2-1; V: TRBV7-6; DNA: TGTGCCAGCAGCTTAGATCGTAGCGGTTACCACCGGGGGGAGCAGTTCTTC; CDR3: CASSLDRSGYHRGEQFF
D: .; size: few; J: TRBJ2-3; V: TRBV7-8; DNA: TGTGCCAGCAGCTTAGTGTCTTACACAGATACGCAGTATTTT; CDR3: CASSLVSYTDTQYF
D: .; size: .; J: TRBJ1-2; V: TRBV7-9; DNA: TGTGCCAGCAGCCCCCTAGCCGGACGAGAAACCCAGACCTTC; CDR3: CASSPLAGRETQTF
D: .; size: few; J: TRBJ2-7; V: TRBV5-1; DNA: TGCGCCAGCTCCCCCCCCGGGAGTTTTTACGAGCAGTACTTC; CDR3: CASSPPGSFYEQYF
D: .; size: few; J: TRBJ2-5; V: TRBV6-1; DNA: TGTGCCAGCAGACTCTACCAGACCCAGTACTTC; CDR3: CASRLYQTQYF
D: .; size: .; J: TRBJ2-5; V: TRBV11-3; DNA: TGTGCCAGCAGCTTAGCCACCAGGGCCCAAGAGACCCAGTACTTC; CDR3: CASSLATRAQETQYF
D: TRBD1; size: .; J: TRBJ1-2; V: TRBV27; DNA: TGTGCCAGCAGTCGAGGGGGCTTTGGCTACACCTTC; CDR3: CASSRGGFGYTF
D: TRBD1; size: .; J: TRBJ1-3; V: TRBV29-1; DNA: TGCAGCGTTGAAGCCGGCCACAGGGGAAGAAACACCATATATTTT; CDR3: CSVEAGHRGRNTIYF
D: TRBD1; size: .; J: TRBJ2-7; V: TRBV4-2; DNA: TGTGCCAGCAGTTCGGACAGGGCGAAAGAGCAGTACTTC; CDR3: CASSSDRAKEQYF
D: .; size: .; J: TRBJ2-3; V: TRBV21-1; DNA: TGTGCCAGCAGCGACCCTCCGGGACAGTCCACAGATACGCAGTATTTT; CDR3: CASSDPPGQSTDTQYF
D: .; size: .; J: TRBJ1-4; V: TRBV4-1; DNA: TGCGCCAGCAGCCAAGATATGGCGGGGTTTAATGAAAAACTGTTTTTT; CDR3: CASSQDMAGFNEKLFF
D: .; size: few; J: TRBJ1-2; V: TRBV7-2; DNA: TGTGCCAGCAGCTTACTAGTAGAGAGTGGCTACACCTTC; CDR3: CASSLLVESGYTF
D: .; size: few; J: TRBJ2-7; V: TRBV28; DNA: TGTGCCAGCAGCTCCTCCTACGAGCAGTACTTC; CDR3: CASSSSYEQYF
D: TRBD2; size: few; J: TRBJ2-2; V: TRBV18; DNA: TGTGCCAGCTCACCAAAAAACATAGCGGGGAAGAACACCGGGGAGCTGTTTTTT; CDR3: CASSPKNIAGKNTGELFF
D: .; size: few; J: TRBJ2-1; V: TRBV5-1; DNA: TGCGCCAGCAGCTTTGGACTTACTTGGAATGAGCAGTTCTTC; CDR3: CASSFGLTWNEQFF
D: .; size: .; J: TRBJ2-1; V: TRBV10-1; DNA: TGCGCCAGCAGTGAGGGTAGTTTGATCGATGAGCAGTTCTTC; CDR3: CASSEGSLIDEQFF
D: .; size: .; J: TRBJ1-4; V: TRBV19; DNA: TGTGCCAGTAGTATTCTCGGGCTCGGGATGTTTTTT; CDR3: CASSILGLGMFF
D: TRBD2; size: few; J: TRBJ2-7; V: TRBV7-6; DNA: TGTGCCAGCAGTGCGGGGGGACGGTCTCCCTACGAGCAGTACTTC; CDR3: CASSAGGRSPYEQYF
D: TRBD1; size: few; J: TRBJ1-1; V: TRBV5-4; DNA: TGTGCCAGCAGCCCGGGACAGTCGACTGAAGCTTTCTTT; CDR3: CASSPGQSTEAFF
D: TRBD1; size: few; J: TRBJ1-4; V: TRBV2; DNA: TGTGCCAGCAGTGTACAGGGGAGGGAAAAACTGTTTTTT; CDR3: CASSVQGREKLFF
D: .; size: few; J: TRBJ1-2; V: TRBV6-6; DNA: TGTGCCAGCAGTTCCGGAGGGAGCTATGGCTACACCTTC; CDR3: CASSSGGSYGYTF
D: .; size: .; J: TRBJ1-5; V: TRBV10-3; DNA: TGTGCCATCAGTGAGTCGGGAGGTGCGAGCAATCAGCCCCAGCATTTT; CDR3: CAISESGGASNQPQHF
D: TRBD2; size: few; J: TRBJ2-3; V: TRBV11-2; DNA: TGTGCCAGCAGCTTATGGCGGGAGCCCACAGATACGCAGTATTTT; CDR3: CASSLWREPTDTQYF
D: TRBD1; size: few; J: TRBJ2-7; V: TRBV2; DNA: TGTGCCGGCGTACGGACAGGGGGCTACGAGCAGTACTTC; CDR3: CAGVRTGGYEQYF
D: TRBD2; size: few; J: TRBJ2-1; V: TRBV9; DNA: TGTGCCAGCAGCGTAGGCACTAGCGGGAATCTTGACAATGAGCAGTTCTTC; CDR3: CASSVGTSGNLDNEQFF
D: TRBD1; size: .; J: TRBJ1-2; V: TRBV6-6; DNA: TGTGCCAGCAGTGACCGGACAGGGTTAAACTATGGCTACACCTTC; CDR3: CASSDRTGLNYGYTF
D: .; size: .; J: TRBJ1-4; V: TRBV19; DNA: TGTGCCAGTAGTAACCAGGCGAGTAATGAAAAACTGTTTTTT; CDR3: CASSNQASNEKLFF
D: .; size: .; J: TRBJ1-2; V: TRBV27; DNA: TGTGCCAGCAGTTTCTTTCCGCGGACTTGGGAGGGCTACACCTTC; CDR3: CASSFFPRTWEGYTF
D: .; size: few; J: TRBJ1-2; V: TRBV21-1; DNA: TGTGCAGAACTTAACGCGGGCCTTCCTGGCTACACCTTC; CDR3: CAELNAGLPGYTF
D: TRBD1; size: .; J: TRBJ1-1; V: TRBV7-6; DNA: TGTGCCAGCGCCGAGGGGACAGGGGGCACTGAAGCTTTCTTT; CDR3: CASAEGTGGTEAFF
D: .; size: few; J: TRBJ1-1; V: TRBV19; DNA: TGTGCCAGTAGTACCCTCACTGAAGCTTTCTTT; CDR3: CASSTLTEAFF
D: .; size: few; J: TRBJ1-1; V: TRBV30; DNA: TGTGCCTGGAGTGGGGACATTGAAGCTTTCTTT; CDR3: CAWSGDIEAFF
D: TRBD1; size: few; J: TRBJ1-3; V: TRBV5-6; DNA: TGTGCCAGCAGCTTGGAGGGACAGGGCGGTTGGAACACCATATATTTT; CDR3: CASSLEGQGGWNTIYF
D: .; size: few; J: TRBJ1-1; V: TRBV27; DNA: TGTGCCAGCAGTTTATCGATGGGAGGGGGCACTGAAGCTTTCTTT; CDR3: CASSLSMGGGTEAFF
D: .; size: few; J: TRBJ1-5; V: TRBV4-1; DNA: TGCGCCAGCAGCCAAGGGGAGGTCGGCAATCAGCCCCAGCATTTT; CDR3: CASSQGEVGNQPQHF
D: TRBD2; size: .; J: TRBJ2-5; V: TRBV5-3; DNA: TGTGCCAGAAGAGCAGCGGGAGCGGAGACCCAGTACTTC; CDR3: CARRAAGAETQYF
D: .; size: .; J: TRBJ1-5; V: TRBV4-1; DNA: TGCGCCAGCAGCCAAAGATTCATTCTAATCAGCGTAGGGCCCCAGCATTTT; CDR3: CASSQRFILISVGPQHF
D: TRBD1; size: .; J: TRBJ1-1; V: TRBV6-1; DNA: TGTGCCAGCATAGGGACAGGGGACTATCACACTGAAGCTTTCTTT; CDR3: CASIGTGDYHTEAFF
D: .; size: .; J: TRBJ2-7; V: TRBV27; DNA: TGTGCCAGCAGCCACCGCACTCGATACGAGCAGTACTTC; CDR3: CASSHRTRYEQYF
D: TRBD2; size: few; J: TRBJ2-1; V: TRBV30; DNA: TGTGCCTGCAGTCCCCAGGGGGCCGGGACTAGCGGGAGGAAGCAGTTCTTC; CDR3: CACSPQGAGTSGRKQFF
D: .; size: .; J: TRBJ2-7; V: TRBV10-3; DNA: TGTGCCATCAGTCCCGCGGAACTACTCTACGAGCAGTACTTC; CDR3: CAISPAELLYEQYF
D: .; size: few; J: TRBJ2-7; V: TRBV6-5; DNA: TGTGCCAGCAGTTACCGGGAGAACTACGAGCAGTACTTC; CDR3: CASSYRENYEQYF
D: TRBD1; size: .; J: TRBJ2-1; V: TRBV6-5; DNA: TGTGCCAGCAGTTACGGGACAGGGTACAATGAGCAGTTCTTC; CDR3: CASSYGTGYNEQFF
D: TRBD1; size: .; J: TRBJ1-2; V: TRBV11-3; DNA: TGTGCCAGCAGCTCCGGGACAGAGGGGGGCTACACCTTC; CDR3: CASSSGTEGGYTF
D: TRBD1; size: .; J: TRBJ2-3; V: TRBV2; DNA: TGTGCCAGCAGGGGAGGACAGGGGGCAGATACGCAGTATTTT; CDR3: CASRGGQGADTQYF
D: TRBD1; size: few; J: TRBJ1-4; V: TRBV7-9; DNA: TGTGCCAGCGCCCAGGGGGGTGGCAGCTCTAATGAAAAACTGTTTTTT; CDR3: CASAQGGGSSNEKLFF
D: TRBD2; size: .; J: TRBJ2-7; V: TRBV18; DNA: TGTGCCAGCTCACCACCCAGCGGGAGCTCCTACGAGCAGTACTTC; CDR3: CASSPPSGSSYEQYF
D: .; size: .; J: TRBJ2-3; V: TRBV30; DNA: TGTGCCTGGACTTCCGGGGCGGGAATCACAGATACGCAGTATTTT; CDR3: CAWTSGAGITDTQYF
D: TRBD2; size: .; J: TRBJ2-1; V: TRBV5-1; DNA: TGCGCCAGCAGCTTTAGCGGGAGTACGTTAGATGAGCGGTTCTTC; CDR3: CASSFSGSTLDERFF
D: TRBD2; size: few; J: TRBJ2-2; V: TRBV6-8; DNA: TGTGCCAGCAGTTACTCTCCCGGGAGGGAAACCGGGGAGCTGTTTTTT; CDR3: CASSYSPGRETGELFF
D: .; size: .; J: TRBJ1-1; V: TRBV6-5; DNA: TGTGCCAGCAGTTACTCGACCGGGGGGGAAGCTTTCTTT; CDR3: CASSYSTGGEAFF
D: TRBD2; size: .; J: TRBJ2-7; V: TRBV25-1; DNA: TGTGCCAGCAGGGGACTAGCGGGCGGCTACGAGCAGTACTTC; CDR3: CASRGLAGGYEQYF
D: TRBD1; size: .; J: TRBJ2-3; V: TRBV7-9; DNA: TGTGCCAGCACCCAGGGACAGCTAAACACAGATACGCAGTATTTT; CDR3: CASTQGQLNTDTQYF
D: TRBD1; size: .; J: TRBJ1-1; V: TRBV6-5; DNA: TGTGCCAGCAGTTACCAGACAGGGGGGAACACTGAAGCTTTCTTT; CDR3: CASSYQTGGNTEAFF